In its sample, the clone carrying this TCR beta chain was seen once. Repertoires were generated with immunoSEQ multiplex PCR, while TCRdb's copy carries only in-frame clones and drops some. The profile shows around 300,000 clones, around 90% of them singletons. Clinical histories supplied by participants themselves formed the basis of cohort assignment. J lost 8 bases, V lost 5 bases, and 6 bases had no gene match. CDR3 length: 14 residues. From germline, CDR1 is MDHEN and CDR2 SYDVKM. This entry comes from a study of blood T cell repertoires in COVID-19. Whole-study context: The United States, Italy and Spain provided the acute and convalescent COVID-19 samples.

This receptor was taken from a woman younger than 35 with acute COVID-19. Sequenced input: PBMCs or T cells enriched from blood (not recorded which). The J gene is TRBJ1-6, the V gene TRBV28, with 7 positions matching TRBD1. For the CDR3, the DNA is TGTGCCAGCAGTGGGGGGACAGAACATTCACCCCTCCACTTT. Translated: CASSGGTEHSPLHF.